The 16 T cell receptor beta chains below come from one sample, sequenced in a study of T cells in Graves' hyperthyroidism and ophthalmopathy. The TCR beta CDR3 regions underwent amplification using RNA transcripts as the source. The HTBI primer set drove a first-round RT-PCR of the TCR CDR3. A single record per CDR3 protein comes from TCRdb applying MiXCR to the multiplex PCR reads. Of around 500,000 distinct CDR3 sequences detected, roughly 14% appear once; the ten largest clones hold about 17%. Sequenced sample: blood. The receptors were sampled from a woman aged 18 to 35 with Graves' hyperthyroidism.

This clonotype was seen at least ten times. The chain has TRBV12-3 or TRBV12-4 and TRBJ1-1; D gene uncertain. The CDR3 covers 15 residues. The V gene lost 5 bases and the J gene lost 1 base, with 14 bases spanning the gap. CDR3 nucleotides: TGTGCCAGCAGTGCCCGGGCCCGAGAGAACACTGAAGCTTTCTTT. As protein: CASSARARENTEAFF.

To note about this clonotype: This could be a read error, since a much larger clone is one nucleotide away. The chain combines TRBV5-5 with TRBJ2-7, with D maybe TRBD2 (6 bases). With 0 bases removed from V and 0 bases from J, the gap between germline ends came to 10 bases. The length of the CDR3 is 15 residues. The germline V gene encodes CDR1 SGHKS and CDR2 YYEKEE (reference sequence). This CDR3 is CASSLGASASYEQYF. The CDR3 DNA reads TGTGCCAGCAGCTTGGGGGCTAGCGCCTCCTACGAGCAGTACTTC.

For the CDR3, the DNA is TGTGCCAATACCGTCATACCGGGCTCCTACAATGAGCAGTTCTTC. It codes for CANTVIPGSYNEQFF. V and J are TRBV19 and TRBJ2-1; no reliable D call. Between the trimmed V and J ends, which lost 10 bases and 0 bases, there was a span of 16 bases. CDR3 length equals 15 residues. Germline V gene lookup returns CDR1 LNHDA and CDR2 SQIVND (reference sequence).

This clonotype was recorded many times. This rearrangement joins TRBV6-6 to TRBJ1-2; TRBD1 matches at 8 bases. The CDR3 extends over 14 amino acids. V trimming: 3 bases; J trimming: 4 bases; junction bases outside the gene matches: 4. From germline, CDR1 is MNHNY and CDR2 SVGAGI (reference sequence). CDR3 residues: CASSYGDRSYGYTF. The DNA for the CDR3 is TGTGCCAGCAGTTATGGGGACAGGAGCTATGGCTACACCTTC.

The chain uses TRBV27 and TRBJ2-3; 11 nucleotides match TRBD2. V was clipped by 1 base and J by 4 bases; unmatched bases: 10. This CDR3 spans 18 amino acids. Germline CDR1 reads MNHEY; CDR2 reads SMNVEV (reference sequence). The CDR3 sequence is CASSLYSMGLAVPDTQYF. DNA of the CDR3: TGTGCCAGCAGTTTATACTCCATGGGACTAGCGGTACCAGATACGCAGTATTTT.

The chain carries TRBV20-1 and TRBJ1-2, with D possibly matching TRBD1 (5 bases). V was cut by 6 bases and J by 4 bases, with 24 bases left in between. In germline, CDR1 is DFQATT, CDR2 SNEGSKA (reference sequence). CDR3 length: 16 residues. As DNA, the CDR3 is TGCAGTGCCCCCCCCGTCGGGGGTGGCTTGGCCTATGGCTACACCTTC. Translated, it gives CSAPPVGGGLAYGYTF.

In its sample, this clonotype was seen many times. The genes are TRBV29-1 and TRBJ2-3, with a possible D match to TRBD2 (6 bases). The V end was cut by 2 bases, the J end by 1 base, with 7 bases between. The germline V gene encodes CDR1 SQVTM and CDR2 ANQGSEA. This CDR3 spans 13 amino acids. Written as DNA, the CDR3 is TGCAGCGTTGAAACTAGCCGCACAGATACGCAGTATTTT. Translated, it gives CSVETSRTDTQYF.

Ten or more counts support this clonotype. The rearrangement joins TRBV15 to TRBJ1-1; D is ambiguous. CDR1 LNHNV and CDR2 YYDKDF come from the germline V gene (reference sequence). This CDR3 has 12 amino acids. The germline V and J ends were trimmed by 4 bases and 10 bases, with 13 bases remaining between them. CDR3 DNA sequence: TGTGCCACCAGCATACACAGTGACGGAGCTTTCTTT. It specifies CATSIHSDGAFF.

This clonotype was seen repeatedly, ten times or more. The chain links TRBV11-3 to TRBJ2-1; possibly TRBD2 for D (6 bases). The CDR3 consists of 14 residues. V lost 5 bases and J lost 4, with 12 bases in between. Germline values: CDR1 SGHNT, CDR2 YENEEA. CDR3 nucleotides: TGTGCCAGCAGCGGATTAGCGGTGTACAATGAGCAGTTCTTC. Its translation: CASSGLAVYNEQFF.

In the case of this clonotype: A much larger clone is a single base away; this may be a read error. CDR3 nucleotide sequence: TGTGCCATCGGTGAGTCTAGAGGGTCCCGAGCTTTCTTT. It is translated as CAIGESRGSRAFF. The V gene is TRBV10-3, the J gene TRBJ2-2; D not resolved. The J call may not be correct, given that the DNA end is closer to TRBJ1-1. The CDR3 consists of 13 residues. CDR1 and CDR2 from the germline V gene are ENHRY and SYGVKD.

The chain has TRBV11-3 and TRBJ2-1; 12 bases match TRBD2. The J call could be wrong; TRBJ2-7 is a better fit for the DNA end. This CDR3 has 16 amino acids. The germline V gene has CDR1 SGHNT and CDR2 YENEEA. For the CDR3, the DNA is TGTGCCAGCAGCCCACTAGCGGGGGGAGGGACCAATGAGCAGTACGTC. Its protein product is CASSPLAGGGTNEQYV.

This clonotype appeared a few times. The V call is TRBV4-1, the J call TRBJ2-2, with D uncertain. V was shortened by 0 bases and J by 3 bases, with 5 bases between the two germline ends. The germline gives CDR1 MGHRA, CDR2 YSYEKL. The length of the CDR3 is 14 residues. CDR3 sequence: CASSQDHDTGELFF. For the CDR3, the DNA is TGCGCCAGCAGCCAAGACCATGACACCGGGGAGCTGTTTTTT.

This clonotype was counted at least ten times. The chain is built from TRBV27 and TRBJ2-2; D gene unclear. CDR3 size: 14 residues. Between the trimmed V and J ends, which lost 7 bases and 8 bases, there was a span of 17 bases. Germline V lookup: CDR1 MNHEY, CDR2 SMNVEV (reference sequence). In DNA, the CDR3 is TGTGCCAGCAAACGGGTTGTTAGCTCTGGGGAGCTGTTTTTT. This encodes CASKRVVSSGELFF.

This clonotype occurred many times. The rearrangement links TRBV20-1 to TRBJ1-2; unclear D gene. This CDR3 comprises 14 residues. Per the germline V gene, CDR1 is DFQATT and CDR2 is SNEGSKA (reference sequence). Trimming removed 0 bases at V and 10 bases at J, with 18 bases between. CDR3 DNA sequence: TGCAGTGCTAGAGAGGGTGTAGGGTCGATCGTCTACACCTTC. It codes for CSAREGVGSIVYTF.

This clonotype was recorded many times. The CDR3 bases are TGCAGCTACCCTCGGGGAAACACCATATATTTT. This sequence encodes CSYPRGNTIYF. The chain joins TRBV29-1 to TRBJ1-3, with unresolved D. The CDR3 totals 11 residues. Germline V gene sequence: CDR1 SQVTM, CDR2 ANQGSEA. The V and J ends lost 8 bases and 4 bases respectively, with 9 bases between them.

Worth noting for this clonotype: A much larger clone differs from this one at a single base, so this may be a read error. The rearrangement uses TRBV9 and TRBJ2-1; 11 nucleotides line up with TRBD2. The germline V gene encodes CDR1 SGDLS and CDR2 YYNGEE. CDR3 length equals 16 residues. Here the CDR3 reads CASSELAGVSYNKQFF. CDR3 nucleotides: TGTGCCAGCAGCGAACTAGCGGGAGTTAGTTACAATAAGCAGTTCTTC.